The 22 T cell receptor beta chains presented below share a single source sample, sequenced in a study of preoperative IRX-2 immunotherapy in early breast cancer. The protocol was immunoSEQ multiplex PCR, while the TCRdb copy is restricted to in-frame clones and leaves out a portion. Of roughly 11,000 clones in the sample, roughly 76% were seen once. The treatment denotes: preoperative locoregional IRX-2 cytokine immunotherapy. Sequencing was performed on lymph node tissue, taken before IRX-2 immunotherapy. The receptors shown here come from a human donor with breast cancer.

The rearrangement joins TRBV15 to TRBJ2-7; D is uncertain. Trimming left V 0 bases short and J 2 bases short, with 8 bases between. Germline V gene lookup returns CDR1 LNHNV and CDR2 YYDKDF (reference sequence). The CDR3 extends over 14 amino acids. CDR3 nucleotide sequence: TGTGCCACCAGCAGAGAGAAGGGCCCCTACGAGCAGTACTTC. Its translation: CATSREKGPYEQYF.

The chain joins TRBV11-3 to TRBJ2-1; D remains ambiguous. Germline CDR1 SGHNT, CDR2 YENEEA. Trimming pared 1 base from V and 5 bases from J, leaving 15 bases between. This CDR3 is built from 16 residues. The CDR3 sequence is CASSLVLYLDNNEQFF. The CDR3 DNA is TGTGCCAGCAGCTTAGTCCTGTATCTAGACAACAATGAGCAGTTCTTC.

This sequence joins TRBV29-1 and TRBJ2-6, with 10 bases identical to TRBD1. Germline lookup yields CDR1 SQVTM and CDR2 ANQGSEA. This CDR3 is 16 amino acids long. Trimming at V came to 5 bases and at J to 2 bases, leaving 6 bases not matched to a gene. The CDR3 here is CSVRTGGGAGANVLTF. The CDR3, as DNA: TGCAGCGTTAGGACAGGGGGTGGGGCTGGGGCCAACGTCCTGACTTTC.

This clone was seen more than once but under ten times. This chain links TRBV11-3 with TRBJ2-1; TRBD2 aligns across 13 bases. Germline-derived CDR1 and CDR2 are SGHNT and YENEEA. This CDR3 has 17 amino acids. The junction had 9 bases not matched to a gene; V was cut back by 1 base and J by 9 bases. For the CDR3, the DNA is TGTGCCAGCAGCTTAGGTGGTACTAGCGGGAGGGCCCGTGAGCAGTTCTTC. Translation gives CASSLGGTSGRAREQFF.

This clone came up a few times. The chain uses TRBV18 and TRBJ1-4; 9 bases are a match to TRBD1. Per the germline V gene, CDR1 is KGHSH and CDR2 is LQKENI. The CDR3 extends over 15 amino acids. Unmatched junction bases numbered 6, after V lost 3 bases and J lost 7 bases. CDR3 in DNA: TGTGCCAGCTCACCCCCGACAGGGGGAGGTGAAAAACTGTTTTTT. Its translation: CASSPPTGGGEKLFF.

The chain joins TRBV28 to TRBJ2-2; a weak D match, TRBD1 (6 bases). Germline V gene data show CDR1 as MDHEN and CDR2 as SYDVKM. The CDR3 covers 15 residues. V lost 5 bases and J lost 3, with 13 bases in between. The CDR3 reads CASSPGDRYTGELFF. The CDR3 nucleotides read TGTGCCAGCAGTCCTGGTGACAGGTACACCGGGGAGCTGTTTTTT.

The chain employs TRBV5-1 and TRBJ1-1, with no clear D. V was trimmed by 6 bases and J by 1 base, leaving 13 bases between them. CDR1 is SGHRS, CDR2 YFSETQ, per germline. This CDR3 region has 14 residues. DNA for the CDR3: TGCGCCAGCACCTCAATAGGAGGGAACACTGAAGCTTTCTTT. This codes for CASTSIGGNTEAFF.

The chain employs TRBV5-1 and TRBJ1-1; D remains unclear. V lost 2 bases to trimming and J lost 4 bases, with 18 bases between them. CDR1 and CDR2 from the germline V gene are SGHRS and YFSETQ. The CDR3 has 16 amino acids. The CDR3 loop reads CASSFGPLGGGTEAFF. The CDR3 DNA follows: TGCGCCAGCAGCTTTGGGCCATTGGGTGGTGGCACTGAAGCTTTCTTT.

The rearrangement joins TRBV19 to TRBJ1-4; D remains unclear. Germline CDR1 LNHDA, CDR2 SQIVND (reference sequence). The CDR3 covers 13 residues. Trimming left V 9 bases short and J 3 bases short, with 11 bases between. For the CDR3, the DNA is TGTGCCAGCGAGGGTTCACCTAATGAAAAACTGTTTTTT. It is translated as CASEGSPNEKLFF.

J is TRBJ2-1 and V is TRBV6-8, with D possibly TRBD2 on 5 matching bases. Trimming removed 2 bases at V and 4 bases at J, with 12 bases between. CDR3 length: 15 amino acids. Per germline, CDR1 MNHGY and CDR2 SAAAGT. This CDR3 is CASSYARAPYNEQFF. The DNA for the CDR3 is TGTGCCAGCAGTTACGCGCGGGCTCCTTACAATGAGCAGTTCTTC.

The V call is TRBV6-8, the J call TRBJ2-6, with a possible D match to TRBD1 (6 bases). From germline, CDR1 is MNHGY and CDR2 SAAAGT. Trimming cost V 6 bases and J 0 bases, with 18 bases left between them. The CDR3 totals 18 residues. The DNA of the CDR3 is TGTGCCAGCAGCCCCTTTGCAGGGGCCGACTCTGGGGCCAACGTCCTGACTTTC. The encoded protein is CASSPFAGADSGANVLTF.

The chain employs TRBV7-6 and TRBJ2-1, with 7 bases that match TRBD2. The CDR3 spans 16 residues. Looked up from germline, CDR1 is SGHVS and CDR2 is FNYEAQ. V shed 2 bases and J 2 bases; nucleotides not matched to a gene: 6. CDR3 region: CASSLRASGPYNEQFF. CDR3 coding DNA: TGTGCCAGCAGCTTAAGGGCTAGCGGACCCTACAATGAGCAGTTCTTC.

The CDR3 spells CASSLTGAGNTGELFF. In DNA form, the CDR3 reads TGCGCCAGCAGCTTGACGGGAGCGGGTAACACCGGGGAGCTGTTTTTT. The chain couples TRBV5-1 to TRBJ2-2; a possible D gene is TRBD2 (6 bases). The V gene lost 1 base and the J gene lost 2 bases, with 12 bases spanning the gap. In germline, CDR1 is SGHRS, CDR2 YFSETQ. CDR3 length: 16 residues.

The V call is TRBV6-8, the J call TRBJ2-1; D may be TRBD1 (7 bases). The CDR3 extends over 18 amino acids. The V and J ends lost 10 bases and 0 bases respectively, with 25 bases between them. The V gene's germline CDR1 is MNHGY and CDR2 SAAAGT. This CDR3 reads CAIRGDGDSKSSYNEQFF. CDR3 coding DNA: TGTGCCATCAGGGGGGACGGAGACTCGAAAAGCTCCTACAATGAGCAGTTCTTC.

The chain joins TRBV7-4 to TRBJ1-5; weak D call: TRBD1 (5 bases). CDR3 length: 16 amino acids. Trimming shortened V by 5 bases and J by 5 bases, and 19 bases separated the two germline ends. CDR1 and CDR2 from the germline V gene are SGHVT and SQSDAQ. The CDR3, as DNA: TGTGCCAGCAGCCAAGATCTAGCGACAGAGTATCAGCCCCAGCATTTT. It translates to CASSQDLATEYQPQHF.

DNA of the CDR3: TGTGCCAGCACCTGGTCAGGGATCAATGAGCAGTTCTTC. It specifies CASTWSGINEQFF. The genes are TRBV6-8 and TRBJ2-1, with D maybe TRBD1 (5 bases). V was clipped by 7 bases and J by 6 bases, with 13 bases between them. Looked up from germline, CDR1 is MNHGY and CDR2 is SAAAGT. This CDR3 has 13 amino acids.

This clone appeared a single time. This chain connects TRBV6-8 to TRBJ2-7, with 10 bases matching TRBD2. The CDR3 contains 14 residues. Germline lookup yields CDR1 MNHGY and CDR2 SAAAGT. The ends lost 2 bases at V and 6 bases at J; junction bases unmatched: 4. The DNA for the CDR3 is TGTGCCAGCAGTTACCTAGCGGGAGTACCCGAGCAGTACTTC. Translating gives CASSYLAGVPEQYF.

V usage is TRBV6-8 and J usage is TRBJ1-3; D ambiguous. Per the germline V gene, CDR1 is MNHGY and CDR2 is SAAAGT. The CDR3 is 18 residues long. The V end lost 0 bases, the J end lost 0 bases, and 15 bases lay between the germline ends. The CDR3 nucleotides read TGTGCCAGCAGTTACTCGAGATTTTGGATGAACTCTGGAAACACCATATATTTT. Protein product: CASSYSRFWMNSGNTIYF.

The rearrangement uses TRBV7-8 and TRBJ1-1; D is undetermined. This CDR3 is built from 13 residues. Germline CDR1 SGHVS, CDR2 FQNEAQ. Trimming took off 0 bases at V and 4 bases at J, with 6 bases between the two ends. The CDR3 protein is CASSLAPPTEAFF. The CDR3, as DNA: TGTGCCAGCAGCTTAGCCCCCCCCACTGAAGCTTTCTTT.

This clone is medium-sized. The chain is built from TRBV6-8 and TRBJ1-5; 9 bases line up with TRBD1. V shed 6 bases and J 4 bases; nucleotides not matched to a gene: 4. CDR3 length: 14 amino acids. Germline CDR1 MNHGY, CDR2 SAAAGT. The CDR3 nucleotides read TGTGCCAGCAGACGGACAGGGGATAATCAGCCCCAGCATTTT. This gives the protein CASRRTGDNQPQHF.

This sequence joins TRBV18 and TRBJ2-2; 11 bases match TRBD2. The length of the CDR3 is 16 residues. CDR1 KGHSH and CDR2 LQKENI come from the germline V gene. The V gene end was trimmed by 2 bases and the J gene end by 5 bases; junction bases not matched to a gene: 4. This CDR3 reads CASSPTGTSGTGELFF. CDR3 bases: TGTGCCAGCTCACCAACCGGGACTAGCGGTACCGGGGAGCTGTTTTTT.

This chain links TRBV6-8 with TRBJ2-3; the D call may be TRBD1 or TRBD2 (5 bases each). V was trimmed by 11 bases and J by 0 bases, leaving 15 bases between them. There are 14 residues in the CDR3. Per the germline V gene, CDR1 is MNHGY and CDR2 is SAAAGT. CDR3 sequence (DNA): TGTGCCGCAAGGGACGATTCTAGCACAGATACGCAGTATTTT. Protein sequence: CAARDDSSTDTQYF.